The entry that follows covers one T cell receptor (beta chain) sequence. In this sample, this clone turned up once. This clone's antigen is unknown. Per-nucleotide qualities are absent, and no much larger clonotype sits a single base away. TCRbeta CDR3 regions were amplified from genomic DNA using the immunoSEQ Assay, a bias-controlled multiplex PCR. The paper's data handling went like this. The number of nucleated cells in each sample was estimated by amplification of reference gene primers within the assay. To quantify the absolute abundance of each unique TCRbeta CDR3 rearrangement, sequence reads were collapsed and filtered. For each sample, productive Simpson clonality was calculated as the square root of Simpson's diversity index over productive rearrangements. TCRdb carries this immuneACCESS record with in-frame sequences only. Its versions omit some clonotypes, under half of them owing to an unresolved V gene in the studies checked, with the rest unexplained. The V and J calls and the clone size are those of that table, but D and trimming were determined from the DNA. The table for this sample lists roughly 340,000 clones; over 80% of them were counted only once. The ten most abundant clones make up about 6.9% of the sample.

One collaborating source in Seattle enrolled patients while the patients were actively infected and followed the patients over time throughout the course of disease. Each collaborating institution followed its own protocols to collect whole blood in K2EDTA tubes. For TCRbeta analysis, collaborators shipped samples in one of three forms: frozen whole blood, isolated PBMCs, or DNA extracted from either of those sample types. This entry is derived from a study of blood T cell repertoires in COVID-19 (dated by TCRdb to 2019 to 2021). With regard to the full study: The collaborator samples originated in the United States, Italy and Spain and spanned the acute and convalescent phases of COVID-19. The material from the prospective study consisted of cDNA or gDNA derived from T cells, B-cell-depleted T cells, or PBMCs. The dataset comprised deeply sampled blood TCRbeta repertoires from subjects exposed to, actively infected with, or recovered from COVID-19. The repertoires were made available in a free public database intended to serve as a resource for research on the immune response to SARS-CoV-2. The samples were drawn from two sources: the first 160 participants of the ongoing ImmuneRACE study, and fewer than 1,500 subjects contributed by 6 global collaborators. Nearly every sample came with metadata listing a de-identified subject ID, COVID-19 status, age in years and sex. Where HLA class I and class II types were available, the types were taken from metadata supplied by the sample provider, not from assay-based typing. Results and caveats for the whole study, not just this receptor: Clinical and demographic metadata were provided uncurated, with the amount varying by source and participant.

Per the germline V gene, SGHTA is the CDR1 and FQGNSA is the CDR2. The CDR3, cysteine through phenylalanine, is 16 amino acids long. Of all the DNA, just the CDR3 is kept, 48 bases in frame from base 1. Germline trimming: 4 bases from V, 0 bases from J; junction bases outside gene matches: 5. This sequence was found in a woman aged 45-65 years with COVID-19, enrolled during active disease. The rearranged chain carries TRBV7-2 and TRBJ2-7; a stretch of 11 junction bases matches TRBD2. Sample: peripheral blood. The CDR3 in this case is CASSSPGTSGSYEQYF. The DNA reads as follows: TGTGCCAGCAGCTCTCCCGGGACTAGCGGCTCCTACGAGCAGTACTTC. With all but the CDR3 taken from the reference TRBV7-2 and TRBJ2-7 genes, the full variable domain is: GAGVSQSPSNKVTEKGKDVELRCDPISGHTALYWYRQSLGQGLEFLIYFQGNSAPDKSGLPSDRFSAERTGGSVSTLTIQRTQQEDSAVYLCASSSPGTSGSYEQYFGPGTRLTVT.